This T cell receptor beta chain is from a study of T cells after yellow fever vaccination (dated by TCRdb to between 2018 and 2020). Regarding the research as a whole: Libraries from fractions with low cell numbers were prepared with the SMART-Seq v4 Ultra Low Input RNA kit. Bulk TCR alpha and beta repertoires were sequenced longitudinally to track T-cell clones before and after primary and booster YFV17D yellow fever vaccination. Two healthy male donors, one aged 18 to 29 and one aged 30 to 39 years, were included in the cohort. Blood was collected at multiple timepoints before and after primary and secondary immunization, and bulk PBMC replicates and cell subsets were isolated. Points the paper makes about the study in general: Because the study included only a couple of donors, the extent to which the findings can be generalized is limited. The secondary T-cell response was found to be weaker but faster than the primary response, with a peak reached on day 5 rather than on day 15. A small share of clonotypes occurred in both CD4 and CD8 compartments, likely arising from convergent recombination. FACS-sorted repertoires could contain abundant contaminating clonotypes from the bulk population, so computational filtering was required. Most clones expanded after primary vaccination were re-detected after the booster (approximately 95% of CD4 and 88% of CD8), suggesting broad memory maintenance.

Points on this clonotype: Which antigen it targets is not known. There are no base qualities to consult, and no much larger clone falls within one base.

The junction carries 23 bases between V and J, which are trimmed by 5 bases and 4 bases respectively. In the germline V gene, CDR1 corresponds to SGHAT and CDR2 to FQNNGV. From its cysteine to its phenylalanine, the CDR3 spans 18 amino acids. Of all the DNA, just the CDR3 is kept, 54 bases in frame from base 1. Interpreted using the paper, the treatment or condition label stands for: live attenuated yellow fever vaccine strain. At each blood-draw timepoint, two biological replicates of bulk PBMCs were collected. PBMCs were isolated from peripheral blood using a standard Ficoll-Paque protocol. TriZol was used to extract RNA from bulk PBMCs, from CD4 and CD8 fractions, and from dextramer-positive and dextramer-negative fractions. TCR cDNA was synthesized by 5'RACE template switching, through which a universal primer site and unique molecular identifiers were introduced. cDNA synthesis was primed from both the TCR alpha and TCR beta constant segments. Two PCR steps were used to amplify libraries, with sample barcodes and sequencing adapters being added in the second step. Sequencing of the libraries was done on either Illumina HiSeq 2500 (2x100 bp) or NovaSeq (2x150 bp). The original pipeline was this. Reads were demultiplexed and collapsed into UMI consensus sequences with MIGEC, and V(D)J alignment was performed with MiXCR. Vaccine-responding clonotypes were identified with edgeR using replicate PBMC samples, with FDR below 0.01 and a log2 fold change above 5 up to day 15 being required. Each bulk clonotype received a CD4 or CD8 identity based on whether the sequenced CD4 or CD8 repertoire contained that clonotype at higher abundance. The raw public data were reprocessed by TCRdb itself: fastp quality trimming at Q25, MiXCR clonotype calling, in-frame beta chains only. All rows with the same CDR3 protein become a single entry with the most common DNA and genes. TCRdb's processing, not the authors', yielded these V and J calls. Present in this sample are under 400,000 distinct CDR3 sequences, 11% of which were seen just once. The ten largest clones capture 15% to 20% of the sample.

Sequencing was performed on PBMCs, taken on the day of the first yellow fever vaccination. This TCR derives from a man aged 18-30 years who received the YFV17D yellow fever vaccine. The chain was built from TRBV11-2 and TRBJ2-2; a weak D assignment points to TRBD2 (6 bases agree). The sequenced DNA: TGTGCCAGCAGCCCACCGCATTTTGGGGGGTCCCCCACCGGGGAGCTGTTTTTT. The translation is CASSPPHFGGSPTGELFF.